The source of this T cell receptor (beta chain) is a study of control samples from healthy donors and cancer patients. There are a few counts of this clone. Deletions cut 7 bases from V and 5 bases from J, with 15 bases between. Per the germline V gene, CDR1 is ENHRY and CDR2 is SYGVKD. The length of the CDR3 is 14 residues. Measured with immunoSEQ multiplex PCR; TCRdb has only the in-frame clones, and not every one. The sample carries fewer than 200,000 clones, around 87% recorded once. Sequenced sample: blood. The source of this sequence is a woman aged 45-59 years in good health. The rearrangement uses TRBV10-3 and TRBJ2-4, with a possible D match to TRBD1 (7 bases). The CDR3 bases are TGTGCCATCATGCAGGGGGGCGGGCAAAACATTCAGTACTTC. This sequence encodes CAIMQGGGQNIQYF.